The present T cell receptor beta chain was sequenced within a study of blood T cell repertoires in COVID-19. V dropped 4 bases and J dropped 7 bases, with 21 bases sitting between them. CDR1 MDHEN and CDR2 SYDVKM come from the germline V gene. This CDR3 comprises 16 residues. The table came from immunoSEQ multiplex PCR; TCRdb's copy has only in-frame clones and leaves some out. Of tens of thousands of clones listed, around nine tenths were seen once; the top ten hold under 9.5%. The sequencing input was peripheral blood. The sequence was obtained from a man aged 30 to 45 with acute or convalescent COVID-19. V and J are TRBV28 and TRBJ2-3, with D uncertain. The CDR3 here is CASSSYSGLHRYTQYF. CDR3 coding DNA: TGTGCCAGCAGTTCCTACTCAGGCCTCCACAGATATACGCAGTATTTT.